What follows are 26 T cell receptor beta chains derived from one specimen sequenced in a study of T cell changes during pregnancy in multiple sclerosis. The protocol was immunoSEQ multiplex PCR, while the TCRdb copy is restricted to in-frame clones and leaves out a portion. In the table there are 85,000 to 130,000 clones, less than 95% of which are singletons. Specimen: peripheral blood, collected after pregnancy. The receptor set was obtained from a female donor with multiple sclerosis, enrolled in a pregnancy study.

The chain combines TRBV7-2 with TRBJ2-3; TRBD2 agrees at 8 bases. Trimming removed 1 base from V and 0 bases from J; junction bases left unmatched: 6. Per the germline V gene, CDR1 is SGHTA and CDR2 is FQGNSA. This CDR3 contains 17 residues. The CDR3, as DNA: TGTGCCAGCAGCTTAGGTTTAGCGGGATCTAGCACAGATACGCAGTATTTT. Translated, it gives CASSLGLAGSSTDTQYF.

V is TRBV11-2 and J is TRBJ2-7; 8 positions agree with TRBD1. From germline, CDR1 is SGHAT and CDR2 FQNNGV. After removal of 1 base from V and 7 bases from J, the junction contained 9 bases not matched to a gene. CDR3 length equals 15 residues. CDR3 sequence (DNA): TGTGCCAGCAGCTTAGGTAGACAGGGGCAGGGAGAGCAGTACTTC. It is translated as CASSLGRQGQGEQYF. The full variable domain, rest sourced from reference TRBV11-2 and TRBJ2-7, is EAGVAQSPRYKIIEKRQSVAFWCNPISGHATLYWYQQILGQGPKLLIQFQNNGVVDDSQLPKDRFSAERLKGVDSTLKIQPAKLEDSAVYLCASSLGRQGQGEQYFGPGTRLTVT.

This chain joins TRBV2 and TRBJ2-7; 8 bases map to TRBD1. This CDR3 has 13 residues. Germline values: CDR1 SNHLY, CDR2 FYNNEI. The trim removed 7 bases at V and 2 bases at J, leaving 4 bases unmatched. CDR3 DNA: TGTGCCAGCACCGCGGACAGGGCCTACGAGCAGTACTTC. Protein sequence: CASTADRAYEQYF.

The chain joins TRBV27 to TRBJ2-7; D may be TRBD1 (5 bases). CDR1 and CDR2 (germline): MNHEY, SMNVEV (reference sequence). Trimming left V 8 bases short and J 5 bases short, with 7 bases between. The CDR3 runs 10 residues. In DNA, the CDR3 is TGTGCCAGCCAGGGAAACGAGCAGTACTTC. This sequence encodes CASQGNEQYF.

The chain employs TRBV19 and TRBJ2-1; 8 bases align to TRBD2. The length of the CDR3 is 15 residues. J was trimmed by 9 bases and V by 3 bases; bases with no gene match: 10. Germline V gene sequence: CDR1 LNHDA, CDR2 SQIVND (reference sequence). Written as DNA, the CDR3 is TGTGCCAGTAGTATTAATTGGGCGGGGGGCGGTGAGCAGTTCTTC. Its translation: CASSINWAGGGEQFF.

This clone was seen just once. The V call is TRBV10-1, the J call TRBJ2-1; D may be TRBD2 (5 bases). The ends were cut back, 8 bases at V and 12 bases at J, with 20 bases in the middle. Germline lookup yields CDR1 WNHNN and CDR2 SYGVQD (reference sequence). The CDR3 sequence is 13 residues long. The CDR3 loop reads CASGQLAGIGQFF. The CDR3 DNA reads TGCGCCAGCGGTCAGCTAGCCGGGATCGGGCAGTTCTTC.

The gene calls are TRBV6-5 and TRBJ2-2; D is unclear. The CDR3 covers 14 residues. Per germline, CDR1 MNHEY and CDR2 SVGAGI. The V end lost 0 bases, the J end lost 3 bases, and 5 bases lay between the germline ends. CDR3 coding DNA: TGTGCCAGCAGTTACTCCCGGGACACCGGGGAGCTGTTTTTT. Its protein product is CASSYSRDTGELFF.

The V call is TRBV9, the J call TRBJ1-3; TRBD1 is a possible D gene (5 bases). The CDR3 is made up of 14 amino acids. Germline lookup yields CDR1 SGDLS and CDR2 YYNGEE. V was shortened by 0 bases and J by 4 bases, with 8 bases between the two germline ends. The chain's CDR3 is CASSVGRAGNTIYF. The CDR3 coding sequence is TGTGCCAGCAGCGTAGGCAGGGCGGGAAACACCATATATTTT.

The chain has TRBV5-1 and TRBJ1-3, with TRBD1 identical over 8 bases. Trimming cost V 5 bases and J 2 bases; bases outside gene matches: 6. CDR1 and CDR2 (germline): SGHRS, YFSETQ. The CDR3 extends over 15 amino acids. The CDR3 protein is CASRPTQGAGNTIYF. CDR3 nucleotide sequence: TGCGCCAGCAGACCCACACAGGGGGCTGGAAACACCATATATTTT.

The chain is built from TRBV5-1 and TRBJ1-1, with D possibly being TRBD1 (5 bases). Per the germline V gene, CDR1 is SGHRS and CDR2 is YFSETQ. The CDR3 spans 15 residues. The ends were cut back, 1 base at V and 10 bases at J, with 20 bases in the middle. CDR3 in amino acids: CASSLTEQVGGLAFF. The CDR3 DNA reads as TGCGCCAGCAGCTTGACAGAACAGGTGGGAGGATTAGCTTTCTTT.

This clone was counted once. This rearrangement joins TRBV18 to TRBJ2-1; D is unresolved. The CDR3 spans 13 residues. The V gene's germline CDR1 is KGHSH and CDR2 LQKENI. The V end was cut by 2 bases, the J end by 10 bases, with 12 bases between. The CDR3 is CASSPDLRWEQFF. CDR3 DNA: TGTGCCAGCTCACCAGATCTGCGGTGGGAGCAGTTCTTC.

V usage is TRBV18 and J usage is TRBJ2-3; a possible D gene is TRBD2 (6 bases). Germline CDR1 is KGHSH and CDR2 is LQKENI. This CDR3 is built from 14 residues. Trimming cost V 6 bases and J 2 bases, with 12 bases left between them. The CDR3 protein is CASSGLSLTDTQYF. In DNA, the CDR3 is TGTGCCAGCTCGGGACTGTCACTCACAGATACGCAGTATTTT.

This chain uses TRBV6-6 with TRBJ1-1; D may be TRBD1 (6 bases). This CDR3 is built from 14 residues. V lost 2 bases to trimming and J lost 2 bases, with 9 bases between them. The germline CDR1 and CDR2 sequences are MNHNY and SVGAGI (reference sequence). The CDR3 loop reads CASSYNRANTEAFF. The CDR3 nucleotides read TGTGCCAGCAGTTACAACAGGGCTAACACTGAAGCTTTCTTT.

This sequence joins TRBV5-1 and TRBJ2-1, with TRBD1 matching over 10 bases. Germline values: CDR1 SGHRS, CDR2 YFSETQ. This CDR3 region has 15 residues. V shed 3 bases and J 7 bases; nucleotides not matched to a gene: 7. CDR3 region: CASSSRGDRGNEQFF. CDR3 nucleotide sequence: TGCGCCAGCAGCTCGAGGGGGGACAGGGGAAATGAGCAGTTCTTC.

This sequence joins TRBV5-4 and TRBJ2-5, with 8 positions matching TRBD2. The J segment lost 4 bases and the V segment lost 4 bases, leaving 9 bases of the junction unmatched. CDR3 length: 15 residues. Per germline, CDR1 SGHNT and CDR2 YYREEE (reference sequence). The CDR3 bases are TGTGCCAGCAGCACCGTAACGGGGGGGAGAGAGACCCAGTACTTC. It encodes CASSTVTGGRETQYF.

The V gene is TRBV5-1, the J gene TRBJ1-1; TRBD1 agrees at 7 bases. V shed 5 bases and J 5 bases; nucleotides not matched to a gene: 12. The CDR3 sequence is 15 residues long. CDR1 and CDR2 (germline): SGHRS, YFSETQ. In DNA, the CDR3 is TGCGCCAGCAGAGATTTAGGGGGCTTTGGTACTGAAGCTTTCTTT. Translation: CASRDLGGFGTEAFF.

The V call is TRBV6-4, the J call TRBJ1-1; 7 bases fit TRBD1. Trimming cost V 7 bases and J 1 base; bases outside gene matches: 9. The CDR3 covers 15 residues. In germline, CDR1 is MRHNA, CDR2 SNTAGT. The CDR3 protein is CASILSGTENTEAFF. The DNA of the CDR3 is TGTGCCAGCATCCTCTCCGGGACAGAGAACACTGAAGCTTTCTTT.

V and J are TRBV19 and TRBJ1-2, with D possibly TRBD1 on 5 matching bases. Germline CDR1 LNHDA, CDR2 SQIVND (reference sequence). V shed 0 bases and J shed 7 bases, with 9 bases lying between them. The CDR3 length is 13 residues. Here the CDR3 DNA reads TGTGCCAGTAGTATAGACACCAGGGCTGGCTACACCTTC. Residues: CASSIDTRAGYTF.

This chain joins TRBV2 and TRBJ1-3; TRBD1 might be the D (6 bases). Germline V gene data show CDR1 as SNHLY and CDR2 as FYNNEI. V was trimmed by 4 bases and J by 2 bases, leaving 6 bases between them. CDR3 length: 13 amino acids. CDR3 bases: TGTGCCAGCAGTGGGACAGCTGGAAACACCATATATTTT. The encoded protein is CASSGTAGNTIYF.

V is TRBV15 and J is TRBJ1-4; D might be TRBD1 (6 bases). Germline loops: CDR1 LNHNV, CDR2 YYDKDF (reference sequence). The CDR3 loop spans 14 amino acids. V was pared by 1 base and J by 8 bases, with 11 bases between. CDR3 DNA: TGTGCCACCAGCAGAGCAGGGGCGAACGAAAAACTGTTTTTT. This encodes CATSRAGANEKLFF. Combining the CDR3 with reference TRBV15 and TRBJ1-4 gives the whole variable domain DAMVIQNPRYQVTQFGKPVTLSCSQTLNHNVMYWYQQKSSQAPKLLFHYYDKDFNNEADTPDNFQSRRPNTSFCFLDIRSPGLGDTAMYLCATSRAGANEKLFFGSGTQLSVL.

This clone was detected once. The chain has TRBV7-9 and TRBJ2-3, with D unresolved. Germline values: CDR1 SEHNR, CDR2 FQNEAQ (reference sequence). CDR3 length equals 14 residues. Trimming removed 4 bases at V and 0 bases at J, with 8 bases between. In DNA form, the CDR3 reads TGTGCCAGCAGCTCCCCGCGCAGCACAGATACGCAGTATTTT. Translation: CASSSPRSTDTQYF.

The chain joins TRBV5-1 to TRBJ2-7; D is uncertain. In germline, CDR1 is SGHRS, CDR2 YFSETQ. The ends were cut back, 3 bases at V and 0 bases at J, with 10 bases in the middle. CDR3 size: 14 residues. This CDR3 reads CASSSTVSSYEQYF. CDR3 coding DNA: TGCGCCAGCAGCTCCACAGTGTCCTCCTACGAGCAGTACTTC.

The chain couples TRBV7-2 to TRBJ1-3; D ambiguous. Trimming left V 5 bases short and J 4 bases short, with 9 bases between. Germline CDR1 SGHTA, CDR2 FQGNSA. The CDR3 is 13 amino acids. CDR3 region: CASSPEAGNTIYF. The CDR3 bases are TGTGCCAGCAGCCCCGAGGCCGGAAACACCATATATTTT.

V is TRBV6-1 and J is TRBJ2-2, with 9 nucleotides matching TRBD1. CDR1 and CDR2 (germline): MNHNS, SASEGT. This CDR3 has 14 residues. V was pared by 6 bases and J by 3 bases, with 2 bases of the junction left unmatched. The CDR3 loop is CASRRQGDTGELFF. CDR3 DNA: TGTGCCAGCAGAAGACAGGGGGACACCGGGGAGCTGTTTTTT.

The chain links TRBV30 to TRBJ1-3; D gene unclear. Germline V gene lookup returns CDR1 GTSNPN and CDR2 SVGIG (reference sequence). The CDR3 length is 15 residues. Between the trimmed V and J ends, which lost 0 bases and 1 base, there was a span of 10 bases. The CDR3 sequence is CAWSVHQSSGNTIYF. The DNA of the CDR3 is TGTGCCTGGAGTGTACACCAGTCGTCTGGAAACACCATATATTTT.

The chain is built from TRBV6-6 and TRBJ2-7; 9 bases are a match to TRBD2. V shed 5 bases, J shed 3 bases, and the junction held 11 bases outside the gene matches. There are 16 residues in the CDR3. The germline V gene has CDR1 MNHNY and CDR2 SVGAGI (reference sequence). CDR3 residues: CASSNPQGLASYEQYF. CDR3 DNA: TGTGCCAGCAGTAACCCCCAGGGACTAGCAAGCTACGAGCAGTACTTC.